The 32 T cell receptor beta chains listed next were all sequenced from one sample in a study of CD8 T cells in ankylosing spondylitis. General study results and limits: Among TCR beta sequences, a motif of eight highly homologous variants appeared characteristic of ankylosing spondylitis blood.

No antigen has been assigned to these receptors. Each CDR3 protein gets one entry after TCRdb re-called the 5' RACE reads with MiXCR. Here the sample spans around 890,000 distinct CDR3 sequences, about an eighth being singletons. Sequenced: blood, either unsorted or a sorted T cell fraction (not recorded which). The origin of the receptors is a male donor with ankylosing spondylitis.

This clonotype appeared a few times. CDR3 protein: CATCTAGTGDYEQYF. The CDR3 DNA reads as TGTGCCACCTGTACCGCCGGGACAGGGGACTACGAGCAGTACTTC. This chain connects TRBV10-3 to TRBJ2-7; TRBD1 agrees at 10 bases. This CDR3 spans 15 amino acids. V lost 10 bases, J lost 3 bases, and 12 bases stayed unmatched. Per the germline V gene, CDR1 is ENHRY and CDR2 is SYGVKD.

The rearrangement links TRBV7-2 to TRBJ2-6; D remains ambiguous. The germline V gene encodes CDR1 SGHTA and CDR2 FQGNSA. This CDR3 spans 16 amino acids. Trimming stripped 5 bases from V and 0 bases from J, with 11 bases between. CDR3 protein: CASSVSGSSGANVLTF. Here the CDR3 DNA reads TGTGCCAGCAGCGTATCGGGTAGCTCTGGGGCCAACGTCCTGACTTTC. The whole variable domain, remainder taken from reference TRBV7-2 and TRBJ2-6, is GAGVSQSPSNKVTEKGKDVELRCDPISGHTALYWYRQSLGQGLEFLIYFQGNSAPDKSGLPSDRFSAERTGGSVSTLTIQRTQQEDSAVYLCASSVSGSSGANVLTFGAGSRLTVL.

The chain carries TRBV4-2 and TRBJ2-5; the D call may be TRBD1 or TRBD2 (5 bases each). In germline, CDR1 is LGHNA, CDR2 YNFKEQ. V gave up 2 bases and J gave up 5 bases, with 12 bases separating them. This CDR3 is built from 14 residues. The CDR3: CASSQSGRVETQYF. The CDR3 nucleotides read TGTGCCAGCAGCCAAAGCGGCAGGGTGGAGACCCAGTACTTC.

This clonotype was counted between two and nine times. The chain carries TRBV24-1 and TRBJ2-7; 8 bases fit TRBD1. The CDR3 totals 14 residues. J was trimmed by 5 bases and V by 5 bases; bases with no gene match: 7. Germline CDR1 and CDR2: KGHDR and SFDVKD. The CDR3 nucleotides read TGTGCCACCAGTGGGACAGGGAGGATAGACGAGCAGTACTTC. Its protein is CATSGTGRIDEQYF.

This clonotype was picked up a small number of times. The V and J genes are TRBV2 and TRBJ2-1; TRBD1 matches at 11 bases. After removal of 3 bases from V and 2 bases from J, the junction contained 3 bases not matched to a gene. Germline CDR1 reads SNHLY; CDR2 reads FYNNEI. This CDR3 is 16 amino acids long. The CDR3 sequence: CASSERTGGTYNEQFF. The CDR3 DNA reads TGTGCCAGCAGTGAGAGGACAGGGGGCACCTACAATGAGCAGTTCTTC.

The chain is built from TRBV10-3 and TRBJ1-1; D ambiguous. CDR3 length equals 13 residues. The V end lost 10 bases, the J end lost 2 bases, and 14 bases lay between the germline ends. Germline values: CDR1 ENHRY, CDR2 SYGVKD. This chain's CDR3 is CATAIGPNTEAFF. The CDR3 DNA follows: TGTGCCACGGCGATAGGGCCTAACACTGAAGCTTTCTTT.

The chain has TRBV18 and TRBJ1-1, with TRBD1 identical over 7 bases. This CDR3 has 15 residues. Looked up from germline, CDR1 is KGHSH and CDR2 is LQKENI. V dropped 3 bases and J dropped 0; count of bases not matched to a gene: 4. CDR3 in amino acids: CASSPNDRVNTEAFF. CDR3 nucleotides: TGTGCCAGCTCACCCAACGACAGGGTGAACACTGAAGCTTTCTTT.

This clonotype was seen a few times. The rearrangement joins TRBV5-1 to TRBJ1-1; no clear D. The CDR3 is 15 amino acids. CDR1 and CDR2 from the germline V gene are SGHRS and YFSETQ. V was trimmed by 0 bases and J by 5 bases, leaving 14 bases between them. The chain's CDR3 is CASSLVYMHRTEAFF. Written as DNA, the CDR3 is TGCGCCAGCAGCTTGGTTTACATGCATCGGACTGAAGCTTTCTTT.

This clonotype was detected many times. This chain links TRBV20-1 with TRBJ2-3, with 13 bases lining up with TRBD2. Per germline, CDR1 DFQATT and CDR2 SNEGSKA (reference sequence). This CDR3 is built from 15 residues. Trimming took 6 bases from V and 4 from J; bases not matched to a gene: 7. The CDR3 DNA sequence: TGCAGTGCAACCAGGACTAGCGGGGGCGCAGATACGCAGTATTTT. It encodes CSATRTSGGADTQYF.

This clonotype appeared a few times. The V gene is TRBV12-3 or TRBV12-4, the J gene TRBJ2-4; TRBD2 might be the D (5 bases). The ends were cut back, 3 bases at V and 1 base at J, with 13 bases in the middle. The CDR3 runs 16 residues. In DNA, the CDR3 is TGTGCCAGCAGTTTGGTAGGGCGAGGGGCCAAAAACATTCAGTACTTC. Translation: CASSLVGRGAKNIQYF.

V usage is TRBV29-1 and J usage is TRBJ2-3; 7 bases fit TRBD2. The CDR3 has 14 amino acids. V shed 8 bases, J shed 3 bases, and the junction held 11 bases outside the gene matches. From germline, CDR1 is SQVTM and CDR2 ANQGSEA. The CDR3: CSLRGGVQTDTQYF. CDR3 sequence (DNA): TGCAGCCTACGTGGGGGGGTACAAACAGATACGCAGTATTTT.

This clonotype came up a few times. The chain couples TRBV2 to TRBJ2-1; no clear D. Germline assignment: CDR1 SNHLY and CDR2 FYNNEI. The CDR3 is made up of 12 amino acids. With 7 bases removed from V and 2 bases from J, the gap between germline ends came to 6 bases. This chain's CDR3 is CASNGPYNEQFF. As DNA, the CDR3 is TGTGCCAGCAACGGCCCCTACAATGAGCAGTTCTTC.

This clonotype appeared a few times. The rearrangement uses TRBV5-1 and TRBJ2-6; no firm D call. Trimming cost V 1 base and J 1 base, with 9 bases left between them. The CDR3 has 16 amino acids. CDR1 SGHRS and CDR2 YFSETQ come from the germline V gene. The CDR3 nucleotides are TGCGCCAGCAGCTTGTATCTACGGTCTGGGGCCAACGTCCTGACTTTC. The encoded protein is CASSLYLRSGANVLTF.

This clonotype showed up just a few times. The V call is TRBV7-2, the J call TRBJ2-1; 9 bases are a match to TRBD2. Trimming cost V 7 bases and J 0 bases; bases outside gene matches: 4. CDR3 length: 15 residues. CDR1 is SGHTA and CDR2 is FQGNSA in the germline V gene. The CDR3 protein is CASTGGRVSYNEQFF. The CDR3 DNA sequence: TGTGCCAGCACAGGCGGGAGGGTCTCCTACAATGAGCAGTTCTTC.

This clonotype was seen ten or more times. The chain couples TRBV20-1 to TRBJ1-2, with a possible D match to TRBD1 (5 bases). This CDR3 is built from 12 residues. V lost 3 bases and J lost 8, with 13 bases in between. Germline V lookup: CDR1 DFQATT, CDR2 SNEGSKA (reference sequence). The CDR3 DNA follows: TGCAGTGCTAGTCGGCAGGGTGAAGGCTACACCTTC. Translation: CSASRQGEGYTF.

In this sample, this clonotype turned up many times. The CDR3 DNA is TGCAGCGTTCTATCAGGGAGTGGAGGGTATGGCTACACCTTC. Its protein is CSVLSGSGGYGYTF. The gene calls are TRBV29-1 and TRBJ1-2, with a tentative D call TRBD1 (5 bases). The CDR3 loop spans 14 amino acids. Deletions cut 5 bases from V and 5 bases from J, with 18 bases between. CDR1 is SQVTM, CDR2 ANQGSEA, per germline.

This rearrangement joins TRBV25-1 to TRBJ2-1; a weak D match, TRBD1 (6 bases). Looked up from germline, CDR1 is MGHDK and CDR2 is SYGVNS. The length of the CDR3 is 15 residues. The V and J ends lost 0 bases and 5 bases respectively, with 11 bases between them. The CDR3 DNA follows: TGTGCCAGCAGTGAATACAGGGGTAAACACAATGAGCAGTTCTTC. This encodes CASSEYRGKHNEQFF. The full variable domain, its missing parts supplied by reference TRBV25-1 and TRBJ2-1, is EADIYQTPRYLVIGTGKKITLECSQTMGHDKMYWYQQDPGMELHLIHYSYGVNSTEKGDLSSESTVSRIRTEHFPLTLESARPSHTSQYLCASSEYRGKHNEQFFGPGTRLTVL.

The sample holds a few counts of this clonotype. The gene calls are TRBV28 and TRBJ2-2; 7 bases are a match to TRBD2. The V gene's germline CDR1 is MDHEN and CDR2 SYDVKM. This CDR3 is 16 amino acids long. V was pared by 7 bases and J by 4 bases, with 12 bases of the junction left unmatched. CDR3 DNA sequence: TGTGCCAGCAAATCTTGGCTAGCGGAGTCCACCGGGGAGCTGTTTTTT. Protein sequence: CASKSWLAESTGELFF.

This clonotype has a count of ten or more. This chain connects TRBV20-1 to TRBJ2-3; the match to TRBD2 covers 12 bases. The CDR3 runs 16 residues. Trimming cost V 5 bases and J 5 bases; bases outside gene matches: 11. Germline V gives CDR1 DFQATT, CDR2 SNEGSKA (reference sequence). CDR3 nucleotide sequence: TGCAGTGCTGAACTTCGACTAGCGGGGGTGGTAGATACGCAGTATTTT. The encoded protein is CSAELRLAGVVDTQYF.

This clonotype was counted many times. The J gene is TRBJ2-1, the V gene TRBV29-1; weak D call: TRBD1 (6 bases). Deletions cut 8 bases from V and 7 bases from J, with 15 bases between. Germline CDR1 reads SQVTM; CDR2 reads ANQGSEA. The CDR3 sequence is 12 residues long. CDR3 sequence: CSLPTGTNEQFF. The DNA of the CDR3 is TGCAGCCTTCCCACAGGGACGAATGAGCAGTTCTTC.

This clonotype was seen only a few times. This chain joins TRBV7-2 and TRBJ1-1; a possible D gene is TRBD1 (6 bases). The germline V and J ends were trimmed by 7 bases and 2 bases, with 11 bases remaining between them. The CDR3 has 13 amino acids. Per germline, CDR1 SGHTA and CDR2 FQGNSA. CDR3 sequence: CASNKGGNTEAFF. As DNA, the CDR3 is TGTGCCAGCAACAAGGGGGGCAACACTGAAGCTTTCTTT.

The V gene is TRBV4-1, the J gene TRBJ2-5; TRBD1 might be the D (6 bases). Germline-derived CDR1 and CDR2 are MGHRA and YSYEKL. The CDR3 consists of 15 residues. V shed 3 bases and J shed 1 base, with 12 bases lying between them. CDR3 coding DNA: TGCGCCAGCAGCCACAGGGGAACCCTCCAAGAGACCCAGTACTTC. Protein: CASSHRGTLQETQYF.

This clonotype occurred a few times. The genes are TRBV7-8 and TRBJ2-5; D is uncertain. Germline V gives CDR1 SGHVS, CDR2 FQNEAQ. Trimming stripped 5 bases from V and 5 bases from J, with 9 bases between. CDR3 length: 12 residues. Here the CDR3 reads CASSKNTETQYF. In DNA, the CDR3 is TGTGCCAGCAGCAAAAACACGGAGACCCAGTACTTC.

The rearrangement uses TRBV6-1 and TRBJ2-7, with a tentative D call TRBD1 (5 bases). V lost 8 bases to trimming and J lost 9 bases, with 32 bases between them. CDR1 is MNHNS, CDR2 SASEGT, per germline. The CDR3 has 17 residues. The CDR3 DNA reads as TGTGCCAGCCTGATGGGGCCACCCCGTTTCATAGGGGTCGGGCAGTACTTC. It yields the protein CASLMGPPRFIGVGQYF.

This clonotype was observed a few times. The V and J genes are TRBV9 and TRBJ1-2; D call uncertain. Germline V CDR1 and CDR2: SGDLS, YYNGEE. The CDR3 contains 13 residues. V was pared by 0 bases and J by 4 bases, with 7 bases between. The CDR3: CASSVEPRYGYTF. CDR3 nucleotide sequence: TGTGCCAGCAGCGTAGAACCCCGCTATGGCTACACCTTC. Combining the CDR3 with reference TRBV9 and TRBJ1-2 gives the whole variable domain DSGVTQTPKHLITATGQRVTLRCSPRSGDLSVYWYQQSLDQGLQFLIQYYNGEERAKGNILERFSAQQFPDLHSELNLSSLELGDSALYFCASSVEPRYGYTFGSGTRLTVV.

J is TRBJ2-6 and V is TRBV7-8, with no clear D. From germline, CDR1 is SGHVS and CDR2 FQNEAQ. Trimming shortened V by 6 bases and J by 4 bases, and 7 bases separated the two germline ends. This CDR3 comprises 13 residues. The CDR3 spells CASRLRGANVLTF. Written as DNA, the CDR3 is TGTGCCAGCAGGCTAAGAGGGGCCAACGTCCTGACTTTC.

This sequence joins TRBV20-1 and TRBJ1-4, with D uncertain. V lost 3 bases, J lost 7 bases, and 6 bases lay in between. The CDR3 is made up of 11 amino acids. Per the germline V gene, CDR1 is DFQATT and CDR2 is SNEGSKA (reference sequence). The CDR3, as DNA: TGCAGTGCTAGTGCTGGTGAAAAACTGTTTTTT. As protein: CSASAGEKLFF.

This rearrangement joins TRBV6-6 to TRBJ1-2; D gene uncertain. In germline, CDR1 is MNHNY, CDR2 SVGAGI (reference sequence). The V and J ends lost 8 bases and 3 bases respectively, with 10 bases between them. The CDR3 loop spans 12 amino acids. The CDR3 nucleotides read TGTGCCAGCTATAAGTGGGACTATGGCTACACCTTC. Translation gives CASYKWDYGYTF.

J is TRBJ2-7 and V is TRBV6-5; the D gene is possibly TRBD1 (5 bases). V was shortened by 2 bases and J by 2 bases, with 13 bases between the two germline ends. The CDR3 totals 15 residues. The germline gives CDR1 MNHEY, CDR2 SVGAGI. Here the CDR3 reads CASSYGAGLPYEQYF. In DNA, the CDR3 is TGTGCCAGCAGTTACGGGGCAGGGCTCCCCTACGAGCAGTACTTC.

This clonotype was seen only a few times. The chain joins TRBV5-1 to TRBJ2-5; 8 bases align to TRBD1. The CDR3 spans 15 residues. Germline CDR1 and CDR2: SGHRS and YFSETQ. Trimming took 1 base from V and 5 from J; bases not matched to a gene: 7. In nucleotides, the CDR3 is TGCGCCAGCAGCTTGATCGGACAGGGAGGCGAGACCCAGTACTTC. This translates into CASSLIGQGGETQYF.

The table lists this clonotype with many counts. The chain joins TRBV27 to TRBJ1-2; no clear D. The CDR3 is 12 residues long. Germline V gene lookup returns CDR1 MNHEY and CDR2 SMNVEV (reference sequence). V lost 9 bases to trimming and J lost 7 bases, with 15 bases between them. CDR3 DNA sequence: TGTGCCAGTTTCAGCTGGGAGGGTGGCTACACCTTC. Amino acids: CASFSWEGGYTF.

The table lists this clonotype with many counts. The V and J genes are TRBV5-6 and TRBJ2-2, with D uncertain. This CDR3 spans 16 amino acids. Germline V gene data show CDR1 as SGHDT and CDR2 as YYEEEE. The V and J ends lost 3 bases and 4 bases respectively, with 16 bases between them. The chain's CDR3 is CASSSQGPWGTGELFF. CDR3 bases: TGTGCCAGCAGCTCTCAAGGCCCCTGGGGCACCGGGGAGCTGTTTTTT.